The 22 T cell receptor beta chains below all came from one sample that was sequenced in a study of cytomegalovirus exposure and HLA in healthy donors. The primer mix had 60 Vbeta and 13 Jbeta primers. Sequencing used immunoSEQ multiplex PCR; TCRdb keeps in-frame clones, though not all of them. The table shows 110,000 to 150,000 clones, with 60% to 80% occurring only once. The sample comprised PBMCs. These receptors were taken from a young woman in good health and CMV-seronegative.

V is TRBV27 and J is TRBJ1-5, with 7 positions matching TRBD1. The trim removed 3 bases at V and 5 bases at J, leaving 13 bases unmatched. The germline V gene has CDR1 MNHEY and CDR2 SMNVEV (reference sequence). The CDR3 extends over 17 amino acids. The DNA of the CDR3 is TGTGCCAGCAGTTTGGAATTCACCGGAGACAGGGATCAGCCCCAGCATTTT. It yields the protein CASSLEFTGDRDQPQHF.

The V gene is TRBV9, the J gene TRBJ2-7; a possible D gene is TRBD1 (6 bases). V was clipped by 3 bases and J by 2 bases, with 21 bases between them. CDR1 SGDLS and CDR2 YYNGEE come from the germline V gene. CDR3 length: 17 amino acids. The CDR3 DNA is TGTGCCAGCAGCGCGGGTATGGCAGGGGCCAGGCCCTACGAGCAGTACGTC. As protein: CASSAGMAGARPYEQYV.

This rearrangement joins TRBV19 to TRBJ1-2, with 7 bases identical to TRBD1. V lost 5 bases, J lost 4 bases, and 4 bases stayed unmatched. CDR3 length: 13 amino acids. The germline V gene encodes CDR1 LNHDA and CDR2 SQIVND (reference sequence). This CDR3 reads CASSASGGYGYTF. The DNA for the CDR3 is TGTGCCAGTAGTGCCTCAGGGGGCTATGGCTACACCTTC.

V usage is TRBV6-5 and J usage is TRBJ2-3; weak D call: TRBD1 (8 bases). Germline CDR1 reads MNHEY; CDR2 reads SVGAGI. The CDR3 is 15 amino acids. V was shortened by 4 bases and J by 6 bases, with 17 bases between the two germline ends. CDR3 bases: TGTGCCAGCAGTTCTACAGGGGGGGCCATGGATACGCAGTATTTT. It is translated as CASSSTGGAMDTQYF.

The DNA for the CDR3 is TGTGCCAGCAGCTCCTACTCCCAGGGAGGGGAGACCCAGTACTTC. It specifies CASSSYSQGGETQYF. The rearrangement joins TRBV7-8 to TRBJ2-5; 7 bases are a match to TRBD2. The ends lost 4 bases at V and 5 bases at J; junction bases unmatched: 10. Germline loops: CDR1 SGHVS, CDR2 FQNEAQ. The length of the CDR3 is 15 residues.

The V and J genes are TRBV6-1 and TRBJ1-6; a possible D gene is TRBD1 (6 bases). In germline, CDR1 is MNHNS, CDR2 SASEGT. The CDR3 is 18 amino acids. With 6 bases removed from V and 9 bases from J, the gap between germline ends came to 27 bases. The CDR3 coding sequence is TGTGCCAGCAGGGAACAGGGAGGTTTCATCGGTTGGTTTTCACCCCTCCACTTT. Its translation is CASREQGGFIGWFSPLHF.

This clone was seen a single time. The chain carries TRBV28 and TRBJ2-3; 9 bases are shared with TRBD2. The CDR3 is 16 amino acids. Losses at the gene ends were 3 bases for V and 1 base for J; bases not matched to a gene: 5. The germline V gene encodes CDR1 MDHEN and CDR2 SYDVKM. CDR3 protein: CASSLTSGFGTDTQYF. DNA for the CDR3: TGTGCCAGCAGTTTGACTAGCGGCTTTGGCACAGATACGCAGTATTTT.

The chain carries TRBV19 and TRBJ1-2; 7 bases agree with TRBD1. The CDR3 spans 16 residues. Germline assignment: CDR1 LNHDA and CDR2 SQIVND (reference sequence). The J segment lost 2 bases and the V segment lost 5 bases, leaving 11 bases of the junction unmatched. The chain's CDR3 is CASSPSRTTGNYGYTF. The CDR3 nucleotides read TGTGCCAGTAGTCCCTCCCGAACGACAGGGAACTATGGCTACACCTTC.

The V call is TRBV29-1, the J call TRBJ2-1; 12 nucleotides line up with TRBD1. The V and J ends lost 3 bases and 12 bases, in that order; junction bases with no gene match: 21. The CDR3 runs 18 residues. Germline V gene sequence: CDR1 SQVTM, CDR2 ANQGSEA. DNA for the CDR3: TGCAGCGTTGATGTGGACGCCCCCGGGACAGGGGGCCTATATGGGCAGTTCTTC. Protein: CSVDVDAPGTGGLYGQFF.

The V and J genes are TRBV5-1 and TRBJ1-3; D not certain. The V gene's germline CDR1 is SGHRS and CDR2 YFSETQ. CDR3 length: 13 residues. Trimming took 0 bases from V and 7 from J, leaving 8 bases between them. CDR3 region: CASSLGSPNTIYF. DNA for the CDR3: TGCGCCAGCAGCTTGGGGAGCCCTAACACCATATATTTT.

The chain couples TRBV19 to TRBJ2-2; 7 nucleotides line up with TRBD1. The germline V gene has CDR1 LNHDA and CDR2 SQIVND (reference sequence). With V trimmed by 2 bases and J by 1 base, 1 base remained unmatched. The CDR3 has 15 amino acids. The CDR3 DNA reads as TGTGCCAGTAGTATAAGGGACAGGAACACCGGGGAGCTGTTTTTT. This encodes CASSIRDRNTGELFF.

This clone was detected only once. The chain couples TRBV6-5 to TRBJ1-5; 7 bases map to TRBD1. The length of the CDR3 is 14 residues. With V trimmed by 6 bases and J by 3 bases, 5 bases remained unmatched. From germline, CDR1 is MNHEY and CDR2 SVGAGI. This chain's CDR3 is CASRRTGPNQPQHF. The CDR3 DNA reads TGTGCCAGCAGGCGGACAGGTCCCAATCAGCCCCAGCATTTT.

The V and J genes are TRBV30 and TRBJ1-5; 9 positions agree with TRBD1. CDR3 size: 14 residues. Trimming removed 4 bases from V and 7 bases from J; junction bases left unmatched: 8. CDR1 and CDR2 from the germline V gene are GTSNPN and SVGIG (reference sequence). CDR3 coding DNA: TGTGCCTGGACAACAGGGGGCGCGGAGCAGCCCCAGCATTTT. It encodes CAWTTGGAEQPQHF.

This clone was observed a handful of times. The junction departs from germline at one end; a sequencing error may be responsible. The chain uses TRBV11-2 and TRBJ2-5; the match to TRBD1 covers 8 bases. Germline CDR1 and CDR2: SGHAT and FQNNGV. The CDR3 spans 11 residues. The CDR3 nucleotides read TGTGCCAGCAGCTTTGGCAGGGGGCTTGACTTC. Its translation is CASSFGRGLDF. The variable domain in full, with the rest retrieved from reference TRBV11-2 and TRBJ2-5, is EAGVAQSPRYKIIEKRQSVAFWCNPISGHATLYWYQQILGQGPKLLIQFQNNGVVDDSQLPKDRFSAERLKGVDSTLKIQPAKLEDSAVYLCASSFGRGLDFGPGTRLLVL.

The CDR3 region has the DNA TGTGCCAGCAGCTTAGCCGGAGTAGATGAGTACTTC. Translation gives CASSLAGVDEYF. The V and J genes are TRBV11-2 and TRBJ2-4; D uncertain. The germline gives CDR1 SGHAT, CDR2 FQNNGV. Trimming removed 1 base from V and 14 bases from J, with 12 bases in between. The CDR3 loop spans 12 amino acids.

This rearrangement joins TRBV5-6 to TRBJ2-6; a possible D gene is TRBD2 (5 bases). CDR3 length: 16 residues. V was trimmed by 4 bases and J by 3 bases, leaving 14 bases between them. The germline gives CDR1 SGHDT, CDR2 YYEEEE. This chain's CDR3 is CASSPEPGNGANVLTF. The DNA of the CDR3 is TGTGCCAGCAGCCCCGAACCGGGGAATGGGGCCAACGTCCTGACTTTC.

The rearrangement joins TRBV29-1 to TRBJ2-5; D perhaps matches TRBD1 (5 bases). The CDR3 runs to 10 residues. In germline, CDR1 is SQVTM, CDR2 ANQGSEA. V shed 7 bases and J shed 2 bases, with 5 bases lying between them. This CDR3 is CSGTQETQYF. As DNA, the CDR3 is TGCAGCGGGACACAAGAGACCCAGTACTTC. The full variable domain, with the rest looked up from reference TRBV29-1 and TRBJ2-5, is SAVISQKPSRDICQRGTSLTIQCQVDSQVTMMFWYRQQPGQSLTLIATANQGSEATYESGFVIDKFPISRPNLTFSTLTVSNMSPEDSSIYLCSGTQETQYFGPGTRLLVL.

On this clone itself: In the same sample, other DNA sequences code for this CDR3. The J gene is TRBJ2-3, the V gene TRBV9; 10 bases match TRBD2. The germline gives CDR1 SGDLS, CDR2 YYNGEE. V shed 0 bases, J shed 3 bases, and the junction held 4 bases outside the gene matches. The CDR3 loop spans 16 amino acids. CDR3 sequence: CASSVDPSGGTDTQYF. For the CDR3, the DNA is TGTGCCAGCAGCGTAGACCCTAGCGGGGGTACAGATACGCAGTATTTT. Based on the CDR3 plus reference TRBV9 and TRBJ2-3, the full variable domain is DSGVTQTPKHLITATGQRVTLRCSPRSGDLSVYWYQQSLDQGLQFLIQYYNGEERAKGNILERFSAQQFPDLHSELNLSSLELGDSALYFCASSVDPSGGTDTQYFGPGTRLTVL.

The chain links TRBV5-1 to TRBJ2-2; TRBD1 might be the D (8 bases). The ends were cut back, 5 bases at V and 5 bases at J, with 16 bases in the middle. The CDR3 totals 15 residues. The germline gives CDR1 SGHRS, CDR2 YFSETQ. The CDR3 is CASSYGQGGTGELFF. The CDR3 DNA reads TGCGCCAGCAGTTACGGACAGGGAGGGACCGGGGAGCTGTTTTTT.

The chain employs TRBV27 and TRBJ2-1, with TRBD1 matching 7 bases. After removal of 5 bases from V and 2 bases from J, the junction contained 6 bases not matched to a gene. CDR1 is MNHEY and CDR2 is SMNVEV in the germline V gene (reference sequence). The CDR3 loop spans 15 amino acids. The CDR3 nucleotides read TGTGCCAGCAGTCCCGGGACAGTCGCCTACAATGAGCAGTTCTTC. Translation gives CASSPGTVAYNEQFF.

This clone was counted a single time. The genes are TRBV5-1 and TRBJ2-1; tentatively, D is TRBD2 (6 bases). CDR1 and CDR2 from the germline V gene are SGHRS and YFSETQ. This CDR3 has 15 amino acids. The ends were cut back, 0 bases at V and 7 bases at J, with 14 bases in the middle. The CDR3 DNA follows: TGCGCCAGCAGCTTGGCCGGAGGGGTAGGTAATGAGCAGTTCTTC. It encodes CASSLAGGVGNEQFF.

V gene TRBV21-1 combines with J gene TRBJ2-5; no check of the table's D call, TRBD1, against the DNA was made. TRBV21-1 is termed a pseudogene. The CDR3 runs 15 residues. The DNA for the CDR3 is TGTGCCAGCATCAACAGGGATACGCGACAAGAGACCCAGTACTTC. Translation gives CASINRDTRQETQYF.